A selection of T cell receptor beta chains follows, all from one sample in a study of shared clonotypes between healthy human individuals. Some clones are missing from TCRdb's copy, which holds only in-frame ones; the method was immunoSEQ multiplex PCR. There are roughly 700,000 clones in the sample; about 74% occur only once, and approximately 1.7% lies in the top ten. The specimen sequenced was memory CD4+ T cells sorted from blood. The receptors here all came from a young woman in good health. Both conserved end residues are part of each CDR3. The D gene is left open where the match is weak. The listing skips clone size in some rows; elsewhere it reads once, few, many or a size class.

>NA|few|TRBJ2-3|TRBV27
CASTLASTDTQYF
TGTGCCAGCACCCTAGCTAGCACAGATACGCAGTATTTT
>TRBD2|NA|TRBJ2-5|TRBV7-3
CASSHRTSEETQYF
TGTGCCAGCAGCCACCGGACTAGTGAAGAGACCCAGTACTTC
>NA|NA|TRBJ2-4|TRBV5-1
CASSLGTDKNIQYF
TGCGCCAGCAGCTTGGGGACGGACAAAAACATTCAGTACTTC
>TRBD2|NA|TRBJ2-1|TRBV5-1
CASSEGLAGNNEQFF
TGCGCCAGCAGCGAAGGACTAGCGGGGAACAATGAGCAGTTCTTC
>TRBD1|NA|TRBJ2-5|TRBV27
CASSPRDRDETQYF
TGTGCCAGCAGTCCCCGCGACAGGGATGAGACCCAGTACTTC
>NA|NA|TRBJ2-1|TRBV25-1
CASSEPTSSYNEQFF
TGTGCCAGCAGTGAGCCAACGAGCTCCTACAATGAGCAGTTCTTC
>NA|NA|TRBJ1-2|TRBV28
CASSPAAGVRGYTF
TGTGCCAGCAGCCCCGCAGCGGGAGTGAGGGGCTACACCTTC
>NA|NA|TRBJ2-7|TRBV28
CASSLRGAGVTYEQYF
TGTGCCAGCAGTTTAAGAGGAGCGGGCGTTACCTACGAGCAGTACTTC
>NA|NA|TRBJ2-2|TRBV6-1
CASRPQTGELFF
TGTGCCAGCAGGCCCCAAACCGGGGAGCTGTTTTTT
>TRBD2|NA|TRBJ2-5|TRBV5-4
CASSLAGTTSETQYF
TGTGCCAGCAGCTTGGCCGGGACTACCTCCGAGACCCAGTACTTC
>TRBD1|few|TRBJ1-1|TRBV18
CASSQGQVGTEAFF
TGTGCCAGCTCCCAAGGACAGGTGGGGACTGAAGCTTTCTTT
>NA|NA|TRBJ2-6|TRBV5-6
CASGESPSGANVLTF
TGTGCCAGCGGCGAAAGTCCGTCTGGGGCCAACGTCCTGACTTTC
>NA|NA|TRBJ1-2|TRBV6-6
CASSYRVWGYTF
TGTGCCAGCAGTTATAGGGTCTGGGGCTACACCTTC
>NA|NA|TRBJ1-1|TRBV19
CASSYSGGLTEAFF
TGTGCCAGTAGTTACTCCGGCGGTCTCACTGAAGCTTTCTTT
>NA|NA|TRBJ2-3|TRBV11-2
CASSVGPDTQYF
TGTGCCAGCTCTGTGGGTCCAGATACGCAGTATTTT
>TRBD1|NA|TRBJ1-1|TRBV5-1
CASSVGTASEAFF
TGCGCCAGCAGCGTAGGGACAGCCTCTGAAGCTTTCTTT
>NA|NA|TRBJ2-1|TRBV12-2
CASRFPSLAKTYNEQFF
TGTGCAAGTCGCTTTCCTTCACTAGCGAAAACCTACAATGAGCAGTTCTTC
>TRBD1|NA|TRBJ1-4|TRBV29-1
CSFVGQGNEKLFF
TGCAGCTTTGTCGGACAGGGTAATGAAAAACTGTTTTTT
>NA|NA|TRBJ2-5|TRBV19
CASSPTRAGKETQYF
TGTGCCAGTAGCCCCACGCGGGCAGGGAAAGAGACCCAGTACTTC
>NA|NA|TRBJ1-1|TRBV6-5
CASSYSRASNTEAFF
TGTGCCAGCAGTTACTCGAGGGCCTCGAACACTGAAGCTTTCTTT
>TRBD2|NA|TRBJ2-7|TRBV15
CATSPGGSGSDEQYF
TGTGCCACCAGCCCCGGGGGGAGCGGGAGCGACGAGCAGTACTTC
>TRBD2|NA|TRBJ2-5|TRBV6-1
CASSSLAPQETQYF
TGTGCCAGCAGTTCACTAGCGCCCCAAGAGACCCAGTACTTC
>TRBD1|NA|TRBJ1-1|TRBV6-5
CASSDRGVANEAFF
TGTGCCAGCAGTGACAGGGGGGTAGCAAATGAAGCTTTCTTT
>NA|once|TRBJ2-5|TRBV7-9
CASSLGQDQYQETQYF
TGTGCCAGCAGCTTAGGGCAGGACCAGTACCAAGAGACCCAGTACTTC
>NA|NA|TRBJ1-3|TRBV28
CASSLRGAGGNTIYF
TGTGCCAGCAGTTTGCGAGGGGCTGGTGGAAACACCATATATTTT
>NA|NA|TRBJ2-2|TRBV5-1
CASSLALDTGELFF
TGCGCCAGCAGCTTGGCCCTCGACACCGGGGAGCTGTTTTTT
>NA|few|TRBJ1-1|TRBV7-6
CASSPRTGDTEAFF
TGTGCCAGCAGTCCGCGGACTGGCGACACTGAAGCTTTCTTT
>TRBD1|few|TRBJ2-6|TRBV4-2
CASSQAAARRGLEAGANVLTF
TGTGCCAGCAGCCAAGCTGCCGCCCGCAGGGGGCTGGAGGCTGGGGCCAACGTCCTGACTTTC
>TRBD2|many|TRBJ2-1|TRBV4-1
CASSQGTSGRSDEQFF
TGCGCCAGCAGCCAAGGAACTAGCGGGAGGTCGGATGAGCAGTTCTTC
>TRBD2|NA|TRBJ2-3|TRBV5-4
CASSLATSGFTDTQYF
TGTGCCAGCAGCTTGGCGACTAGCGGGTTCACAGATACGCAGTATTTT
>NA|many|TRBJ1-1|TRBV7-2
CASSPGGPGMAFF
TGTGCCAGCAGCCCGGGGGGGCCGGGTATGGCTTTCTTT
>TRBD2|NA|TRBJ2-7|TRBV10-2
CASRGTSGYEQYF
TGCGCCAGCAGAGGGACTAGCGGGTACGAGCAGTACTTC
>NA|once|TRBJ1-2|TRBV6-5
CAGSEADVGFF
TGTGCCGGCAGTGAAGCGGATGTGGGATTCTTC
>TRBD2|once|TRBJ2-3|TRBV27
CASSLLGTSGISDTQYF
TGTGCCAGCAGTTTGTTGGGAACTAGCGGGATCTCAGATACGCAGTATTTT
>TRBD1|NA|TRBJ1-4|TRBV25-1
CASGIQGENEKLFF
TGTGCCAGCGGAATACAGGGGGAGAACGAAAAACTGTTTTTT
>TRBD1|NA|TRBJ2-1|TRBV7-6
CASSTDRGLLDEQFF
TGTGCCAGCAGCACTGACAGGGGGCTCTTGGATGAGCAGTTCTTC
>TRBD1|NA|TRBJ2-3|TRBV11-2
CASSPNRGTTDTQYF
TGTGCCAGCAGCCCTAACAGGGGGACGACAGATACGCAGTATTTT
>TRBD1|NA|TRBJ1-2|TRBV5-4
CASSSQGQGYGYTF
TGTGCCAGCAGCTCCCAGGGACAGGGCTATGGCTACACCTTC
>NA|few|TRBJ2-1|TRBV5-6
CASSSWDEQFF
TGTGCCAGCAGCTCCTGGGATGAGCAGTTCTTC
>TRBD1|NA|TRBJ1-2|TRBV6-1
CASSGQGAVGYGYTF
TGTGCCAGCAGCGGACAGGGGGCTGTTGGCTATGGCTACACCTTC
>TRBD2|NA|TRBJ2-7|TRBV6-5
CASSFSLAGGREQYF
TGTGCCAGCAGTTTCTCGCTAGCGGGAGGTCGCGAGCAGTACTTC
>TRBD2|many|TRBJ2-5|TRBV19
CASSTLAGAQETQYF
TGTGCCAGTAGTACCCTAGCGGGGGCCCAAGAGACCCAGTACTTC
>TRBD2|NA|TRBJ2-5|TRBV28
CASSFELAGGRGTQYF
TGTGCCAGCAGTTTCGAGTTAGCGGGAGGGCGGGGGACCCAGTACTTC
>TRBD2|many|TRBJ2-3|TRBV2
CASRDRLAGGTTDTQYF
TGTGCCAGCAGAGACCGACTAGCGGGAGGGACCACAGATACGCAGTATTTT
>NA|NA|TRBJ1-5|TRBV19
CASSLGGNNQPQHF
TGTGCCAGTAGTTTGGGGGGGAACAATCAGCCCCAGCATTTT